The text below deals with one TCR beta chain. Its antigen is not identified. The sample comes from a study of siplizumab effects on memory and regulatory T cells. Study-wide points: Only a minority of proliferating CD4+ or CD8+ clones had an assignable naive or memory phenotype, with roughly 80-96% lacking one. The apparent diversity of naive T cells exceeded that of memory cells, and naive T cells seemed to make a major contribution to the alloresponse. Siplizumab significantly decreased alloreactive sequences from unstimulated CD4+ memory cells.

Assays covered 85,000 to 100,000 TCR templates per sample. The repertoire was sequenced with immunoSEQ multiplex PCR; TCRdb's copy has only in-frame clones and lacks some. The sample records under 150,000 clones, about 95% being singletons. The CDR3 is 14 amino acids. Germline lookup yields CDR1 LNHDA and CDR2 SQIVND (reference sequence). The V segment lost 6 bases and the J segment 6 bases; nucleotides outside the gene matches: 7. The specimen sequenced was non-Treg CD4+ T cells sorted from blood. The TCR comes from a human donor in good health. This chain connects TRBV19 to TRBJ1-5, with TRBD1 matching 8 bases. In nucleotides, the CDR3 is TGTGCCAGTAGCAGGACAGGGATCGGTCAGCCCCAGCATTTT. Residues: CASSRTGIGQPQHF.